Detailed here is one T cell receptor (beta chain). Sequenced by immunoSEQ multiplex PCR; TCRdb stores in-frame clones only, minus some. Of roughly 130,000 clones in the sample, 65% to 90% were seen once. Recovery meant two consecutive negative NP/OP PCR tests, professional clearance, or resolved symptoms. These data belong to a study of blood T cell repertoires in COVID-19. Germline CDR1 and CDR2: DFQATT and SNEGSKA (reference sequence). J was trimmed by 4 bases and V by 3 bases; bases with no gene match: 3. This CDR3 has 13 amino acids. The sequencing input was PBMCs or T cells enriched from blood (not recorded which). The sequence was collected from a woman aged 45-65 years who had recovered from COVID-19. The chain has TRBV20-1 and TRBJ2-7, with 10 nucleotides matching TRBD1. The DNA of the CDR3 is TGCAGTGCTAGTAGGACAGGGGGATACGAGCAGTACTTC. The encoded protein is CSASRTGGYEQYF.